This T cell receptor beta chain was retrieved from a study of cytomegalovirus exposure and HLA in healthy donors. Points from the study as a whole: Donors were assumed by presence/absence analyses to have roughly uniform sequencing depth.

60 Vbeta and 13 Jbeta primers were used in PCR. Profiled with immunoSEQ multiplex PCR; TCRdb holds only in-frame clones, not every one. Found here are 63,000 or so clones; the top ten clones hold around 15%. The CDR3 spans 15 residues. Per germline, CDR1 SEHNR and CDR2 FQNEAQ (reference sequence). Trimming removed 1 base at V and 6 bases at J, with 13 bases between. For this clone: Its antigen is unidentified.

This clonotype was sampled from a boy between 10 and 17 years old in good health and CMV-seronegative. Material: PBMCs. This chain uses TRBV7-9 with TRBJ1-5, with a possible D match to TRBD1 (6 bases). The CDR3 region is CASSLGQGQGQPQHF. The CDR3 DNA follows: TGTGCCAGCAGCTTAGGGCAGGGGCAGGGTCAGCCCCAGCATTTT.